One sample yielded the 11 T cell receptor beta chains listed below, sequenced in a study of post-analysis software for immune sequencing data. Study observations and caveats: Several TRBV segments (TRBV5-6, TRBV5-1 and TRBV20-1 among them) occurred more frequently in patients than in controls.

Their antigens remain unidentified. cDNA libraries of TCR beta carried unique molecular identifiers. TCRdb reprocessed the PCR reads with MiXCR, giving one entry per CDR3 protein. This sample has hundreds of thousands of distinct CDR3 sequences, with about 40% found just once. What was sequenced was blood. The origin of the receptors is a girl aged 2 to 10 with multiple sclerosis.

The rearrangement links TRBV2 to TRBJ1-5, with a tentative D call TRBD1 (6 bases). Germline V lookup: CDR1 SNHLY, CDR2 FYNNEI. The CDR3 sequence is 13 residues long. V was clipped by 8 bases and J by 7 bases, with 15 bases between them. Written as DNA, the CDR3 is TGTGCCAGCTGCCGGGACAATATACAGCCCCAGCATTTT. This gives the protein CASCRDNIQPQHF.

This chain connects TRBV5-6 to TRBJ2-5; the D is unclear. Per the germline V gene, CDR1 is SGHDT and CDR2 is YYEEEE. Trimming cost V 3 bases and J 3 bases, with 6 bases left between them. The CDR3 runs to 12 residues. CDR3 sequence (DNA): TGTGCCAGCAGCTGGGTGGAAGAGACCCAGTACTTC. It is translated as CASSWVEETQYF.

The rearrangement uses TRBV5-1 and TRBJ2-1; 8 bases align to TRBD1. The J call may be faulty, since TRBJ2-7 better matches the DNA end. This CDR3 has 14 amino acids. Per germline, CDR1 SGHRS and CDR2 YFSETQ. Here the CDR3 DNA reads TGCGCCAGCAGCTTGGTTTACAGGGGGGATGAGCAGTACTTC. Translation gives CASSLVYRGDEQYF.

The genes are TRBV7-2 and TRBJ1-2; D is ambiguous. This CDR3 is 16 amino acids long. V was cut by 5 bases and J by 0 bases, with 16 bases left in between. Germline values: CDR1 SGHTA, CDR2 FQGNSA. In DNA, the CDR3 is TGTGCCAGCAGCCTAGGTTGGGTACGGTCTAACTATGGCTACACCTTC. Translation: CASSLGWVRSNYGYTF.

This clonotype was detected a few times. The chain is built from TRBV5-6 and TRBJ2-3; 13 nucleotides agree with TRBD2. Per germline, CDR1 SGHDT and CDR2 YYEEEE. V was clipped by 4 bases and J by 4 bases; unmatched bases: 6. This CDR3 is 16 amino acids long. The CDR3 sequence: CASSRTSGGGADTQYF. Written as DNA, the CDR3 is TGTGCCAGCAGCCGGACTAGCGGGGGAGGAGCAGATACGCAGTATTTT.

V usage is TRBV20-1 and J usage is TRBJ2-4, with 9 bases identical to TRBD1. The J call may be mistaken, given a closer DNA end match to TRBJ2-7. The CDR3 sequence is 14 residues long. CDR1 and CDR2 from the germline V gene are DFQATT and SNEGSKA (reference sequence). CDR3 protein: CSATRDRDYVEQYF. CDR3 DNA: TGCAGTGCGACCCGGGACAGGGACTACGTCGAGCAGTACTTC.

This clonotype showed up just a few times. V gene TRBV15 combines with J gene TRBJ1-4, with TRBD1 matching over 8 bases. The CDR3 runs to 18 residues. From germline, CDR1 is LNHNV and CDR2 YYDKDF (reference sequence). Trimming cost V 0 bases and J 1 base; bases outside gene matches: 7. CDR3 loop: CATSRDGQGAQTNEKLFF. CDR3 sequence (DNA): TGTGCCACCAGCAGAGATGGGCAGGGGGCGCAAACTAATGAAAAACTGTTTTTT. The entire variable domain, with the rest obtained from reference TRBV15 and TRBJ1-4, is as follows: DAMVIQNPRYQVTQFGKPVTLSCSQTLNHNVMYWYQQKSSQAPKLLFHYYDKDFNNEADTPDNFQSRRPNTSFCFLDIRSPGLGDTAMYLCATSRDGQGAQTNEKLFFGSGTQLSVL.

The table lists this clonotype with a few counts. This chain uses TRBV7-9 with TRBJ1-2, with D unclear. The V gene lost 3 bases and the J gene lost 3 bases, with 8 bases spanning the gap. This CDR3 comprises 13 residues. Looked up from germline, CDR1 is SEHNR and CDR2 is FQNEAQ (reference sequence). CDR3 in amino acids: CASSLELHYGYTF. The CDR3 DNA reads TGTGCCAGCAGCTTGGAGCTTCACTATGGCTACACCTTC.

This chain connects TRBV20-1 to TRBJ2-1; 12 nucleotides agree with TRBD2. There are 15 residues in the CDR3. The ends lost 2 bases at V and 7 bases at J; junction bases unmatched: 6. CDR1 and CDR2 (germline): DFQATT, SNEGSKA (reference sequence). CDR3 sequence (DNA): TGCAGTGCTAGATTTGCTAGCGGGGGGGGGAATGAGCAGTTCTTC. It is translated as CSARFASGGGNEQFF.

The chain employs TRBV10-3 and TRBJ2-1; tentatively, D is TRBD1 or TRBD2 (5 bases each). CDR3 length: 14 residues. Trimming removed 0 bases from V and 8 bases from J, with 11 bases in between. From germline, CDR1 is ENHRY and CDR2 SYGVKD. Written as DNA, the CDR3 is TGTGCCATCAGTGAGTCTTCCGGGACGGATGAGCAGTTCTTC. Its translation: CAISESSGTDEQFF.

This clonotype was counted only a few times. The CDR3 DNA is TGTGCCAGCAGATCCGGGTGGGAGCAGCCCCAGCATTTT. Translated: CASRSGWEQPQHF. The chain carries TRBV12-3 or TRBV12-4 and TRBJ1-5; no clear D gene. Trimming pared 6 bases from V and 7 bases from J, leaving 13 bases between. CDR3 length: 13 residues.